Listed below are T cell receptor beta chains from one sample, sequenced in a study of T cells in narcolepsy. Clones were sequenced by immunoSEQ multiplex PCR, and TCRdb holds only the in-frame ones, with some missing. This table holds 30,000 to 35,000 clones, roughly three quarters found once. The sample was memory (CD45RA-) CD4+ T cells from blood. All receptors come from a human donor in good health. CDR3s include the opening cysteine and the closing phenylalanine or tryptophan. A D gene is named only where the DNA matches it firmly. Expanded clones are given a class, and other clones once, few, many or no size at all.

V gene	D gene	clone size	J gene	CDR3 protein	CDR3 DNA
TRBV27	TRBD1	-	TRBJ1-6	CASSLISGQVNNSPLHF	TGTGCCAGCAGTTTAATCTCGGGACAGGTGAATAATTCACCCCTCCACTTT
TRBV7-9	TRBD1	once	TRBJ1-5	CASSLGQGANQPQHF	TGTGCCAGCAGCTTAGGACAGGGGGCAAATCAGCCCCAGCATTTT
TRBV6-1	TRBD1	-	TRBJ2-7	CASSRTGPYEQYF	TGTGCCAGCAGTAGGACAGGACCCTACGAGCAGTACTTC
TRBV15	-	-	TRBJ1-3	CATSRDSVRMSSGNTIYF	TGTGCCACCAGCAGAGATTCGGTGCGGATGAGCTCTGGAAACACCATATATTTT
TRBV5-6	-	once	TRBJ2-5	CASSDRETQYF	TGTGCCAGCAGCGACAGAGAGACCCAGTACTTC
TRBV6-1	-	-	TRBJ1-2	CASSDLWGDDGYTF	TGTGCCAGCAGTGACCTTTGGGGGGATGATGGCTACACCTTC
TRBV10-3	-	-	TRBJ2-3	CAISNTDTQYF	TGTGCCATCAGTAACACAGATACGCAGTATTTT
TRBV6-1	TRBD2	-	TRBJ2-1	CASHGASGRSSEQFF	TGTGCCTCACACGGGGCTAGCGGGAGATCGAGTGAGCAGTTCTTC
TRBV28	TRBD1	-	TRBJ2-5	CASRPRGQLQETQYF	TGTGCCAGCAGGCCAAGGGGACAGCTTCAAGAGACCCAGTACTTC
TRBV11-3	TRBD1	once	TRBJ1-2	CASSSDLRQGGDYGYTF	TGTGCCAGCAGCTCCGACCTCCGACAGGGGGGGGACTATGGCTACACCTTC
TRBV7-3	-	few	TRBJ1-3	CASSLNQGNTIYF	TGTGCCAGCAGCTTAAACCAGGGAAACACCATATATTTT
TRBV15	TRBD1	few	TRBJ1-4	CATSRGGQGGEKLFF	TGTGCCACCAGCAGAGGGGGACAGGGTGGGGAAAAACTGTTTTTT
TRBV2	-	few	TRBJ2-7	CASSESPIPTYEQYF	TGTGCCAGCAGTGAATCGCCCATACCCACCTACGAGCAGTACTTC
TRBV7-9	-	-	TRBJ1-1	CASSLEGNRLAEAFF	TGTGCCAGCAGCTTAGAGGGGAACAGGCTGGCTGAAGCTTTCTTT
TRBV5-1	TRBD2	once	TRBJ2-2	CASSLIDSGDTGELFF	TGCGCCAGCAGCTTGATCGATAGCGGGGACACCGGGGAGCTGTTTTTT
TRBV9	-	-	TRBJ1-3	CASSVERGSSGNTIYF	TGTGCCAGCAGCGTAGAACGGGGCTCCTCTGGAAACACCATATATTTT
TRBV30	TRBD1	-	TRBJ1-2	CAEEGGQTIYGYTF	TGTGCCGAGGAGGGGGGACAGACAATCTATGGCTACACCTTC
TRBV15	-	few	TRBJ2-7	CATSDGSSYEQYF	TGTGCCACCAGCGACGGGAGTTCCTACGAGCAGTACTTC
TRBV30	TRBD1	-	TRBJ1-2	CAWSVRTGGGYTF	TGTGCCTGGAGTGTACGGACAGGGGGTGGCTACACCTTC
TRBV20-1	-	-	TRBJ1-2	CSAREGYGYTF	TGCAGTGCTAGAGAGGGGTATGGCTACACCTTC
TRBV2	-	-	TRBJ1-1	CASSVTGATEAFF	TGTGCCAGCAGTGTCACGGGGGCCACTGAAGCTTTCTTT
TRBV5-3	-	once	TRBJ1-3	CARSFGGYGNTIYF	TGTGCCAGAAGCTTCGGAGGTTATGGAAACACCATATATTTT
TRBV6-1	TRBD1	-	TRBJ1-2	CASRPGQGVRGYTF	TGTGCCAGCAGGCCGGGACAGGGAGTAAGAGGCTACACCTTC
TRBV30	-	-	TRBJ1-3	CAWSVSGNAGNTIYF	TGTGCCTGGAGTGTATCAGGGAATGCTGGAAACACCATATATTTT
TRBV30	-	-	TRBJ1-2	CAWFQGNYGYTF	TGTGCCTGGTTCCAGGGGAACTATGGCTACACCTTC
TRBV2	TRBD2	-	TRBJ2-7	CASRTSGAYEQYF	TGTGCCAGCCGGACTAGCGGGGCCTACGAGCAGTACTTC
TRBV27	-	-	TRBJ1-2	CASSPKPGGYGYTF	TGTGCCAGCAGTCCAAAACCGGGGGGCTATGGCTACACCTTC
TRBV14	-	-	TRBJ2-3	CASSQRGGGNTDTQYF	TGTGCCAGCAGCCAGAGGGGAGGGGGAAACACAGATACGCAGTATTTT
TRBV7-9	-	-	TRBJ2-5	CASSQYQETQYF	TGTGCCAGCAGCCAGTACCAAGAGACCCAGTACTTC
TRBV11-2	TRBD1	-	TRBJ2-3	CASSFGQGGLSDTQYF	TGTGCCAGCAGCTTTGGACAGGGTGGGCTTTCGGATACGCAGTATTTT
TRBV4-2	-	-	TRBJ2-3	CASSQAGDTQYF	TGTGCCAGCAGCCAAGCCGGCGATACGCAGTATTTT